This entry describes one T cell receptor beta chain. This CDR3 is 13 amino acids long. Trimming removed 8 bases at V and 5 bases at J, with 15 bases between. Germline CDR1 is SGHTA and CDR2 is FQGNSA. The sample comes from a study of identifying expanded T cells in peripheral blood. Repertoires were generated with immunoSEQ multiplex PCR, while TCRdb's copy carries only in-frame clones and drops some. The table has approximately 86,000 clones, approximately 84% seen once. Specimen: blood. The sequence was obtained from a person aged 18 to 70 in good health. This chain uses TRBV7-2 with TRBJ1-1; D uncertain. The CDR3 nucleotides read TGTGCCAGCCAATCTCAATCAGGTACTGAAGCTTTCTTT. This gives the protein CASQSQSGTEAFF.